This TCR beta chain was identified in a study of tumor-infiltrating lymphocytes in oesophageal squamous cell carcinoma. MiXCR, applied by TCRdb to the PCR reads, yields one record per CDR3 protein. The data contain approximately 12,000 distinct CDR3 sequences, around 60% of them seen just once; the ten biggest clones take up under 45%. CDR3 size: 12 residues. Germline CDR1 SGHVS, CDR2 FQNEAQ. Sequenced input: esophageal tumor tissue. The sequence came from a male donor with esophageal squamous cell carcinoma. The rearrangement joins TRBV7-8 to TRBJ2-4; D is perhaps TRBD1 or TRBD2 (5 bases each). The J call is doubtful: the DNA matches TRBJ2-1 better. The CDR3: CASSPARGEQFF. CDR3 DNA sequence: TGTGCCAGCAGCCCAGCGAGGGGTGAGCAGTTCTTC.